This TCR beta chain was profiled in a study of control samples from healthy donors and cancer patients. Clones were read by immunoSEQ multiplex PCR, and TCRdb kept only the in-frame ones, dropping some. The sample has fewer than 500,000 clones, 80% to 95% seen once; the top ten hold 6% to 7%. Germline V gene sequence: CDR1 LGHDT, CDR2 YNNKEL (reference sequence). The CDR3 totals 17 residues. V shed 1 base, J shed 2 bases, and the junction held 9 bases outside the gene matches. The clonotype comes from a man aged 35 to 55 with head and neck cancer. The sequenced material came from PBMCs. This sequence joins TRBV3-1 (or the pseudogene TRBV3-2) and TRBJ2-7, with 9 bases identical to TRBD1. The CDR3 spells CASSQAPTGGRAYEQYF. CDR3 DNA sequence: TGTGCCAGCAGCCAAGCCCCGACAGGGGGGCGGGCCTACGAGCAGTACTTC.